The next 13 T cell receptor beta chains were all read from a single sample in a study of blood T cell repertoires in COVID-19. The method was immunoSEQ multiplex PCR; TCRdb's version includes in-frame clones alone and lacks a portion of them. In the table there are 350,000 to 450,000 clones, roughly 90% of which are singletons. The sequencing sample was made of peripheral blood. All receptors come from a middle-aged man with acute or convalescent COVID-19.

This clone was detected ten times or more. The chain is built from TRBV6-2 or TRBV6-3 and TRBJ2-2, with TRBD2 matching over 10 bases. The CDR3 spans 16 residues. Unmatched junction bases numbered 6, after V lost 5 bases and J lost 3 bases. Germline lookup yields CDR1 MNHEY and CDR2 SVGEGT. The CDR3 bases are TGTGCCAGCAGTATTAAAGCGGGGGGGGACACCGGGGAGCTGTTTTTT. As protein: CASSIKAGGDTGELFF.

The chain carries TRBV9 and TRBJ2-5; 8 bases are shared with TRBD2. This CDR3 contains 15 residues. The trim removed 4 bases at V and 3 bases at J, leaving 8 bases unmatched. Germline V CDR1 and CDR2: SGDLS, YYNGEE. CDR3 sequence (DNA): TGTGCCAGCAGCATTGGACTAGCAGAGGAAGAGACCCAGTACTTC. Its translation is CASSIGLAEEETQYF.

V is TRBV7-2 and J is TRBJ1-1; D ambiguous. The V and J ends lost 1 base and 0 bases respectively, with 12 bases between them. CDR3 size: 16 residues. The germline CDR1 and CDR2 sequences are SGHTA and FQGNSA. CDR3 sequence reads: CASSLGPTILNTEAFF. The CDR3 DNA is TGTGCCAGCAGCTTAGGACCGACTATACTGAACACTGAAGCTTTCTTT.

For the CDR3, the DNA is TGTGCCAGCAGGTCGGACAGCCAAGAGACCCAGTACTTC. Translating it yields CASRSDSQETQYF. This rearrangement joins TRBV12-3 or TRBV12-4 to TRBJ2-5; D may be TRBD1 (6 bases). V lost 6 bases, J lost 1 base, and 9 bases lay in between. The CDR3 has 13 residues.

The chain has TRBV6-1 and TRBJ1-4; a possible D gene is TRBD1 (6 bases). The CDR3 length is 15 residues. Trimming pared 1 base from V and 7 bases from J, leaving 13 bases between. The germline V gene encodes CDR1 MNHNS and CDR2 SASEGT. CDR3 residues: CASSEGGGWVEKLFF. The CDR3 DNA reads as TGTGCCAGCAGTGAAGGAGGGGGATGGGTTGAAAAACTGTTTTTT.

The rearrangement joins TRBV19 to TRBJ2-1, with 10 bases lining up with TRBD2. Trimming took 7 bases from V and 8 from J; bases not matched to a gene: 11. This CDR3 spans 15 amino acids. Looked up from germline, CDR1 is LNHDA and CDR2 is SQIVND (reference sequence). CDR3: CASTLGTSEYDEQFF. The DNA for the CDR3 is TGTGCCAGTACTCTCGGGACTAGCGAATACGATGAGCAGTTCTTC.

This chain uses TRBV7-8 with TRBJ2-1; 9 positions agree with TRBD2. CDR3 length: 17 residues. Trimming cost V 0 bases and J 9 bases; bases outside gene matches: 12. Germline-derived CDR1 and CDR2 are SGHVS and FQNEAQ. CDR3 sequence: CASSLARGGAYVSEQFF. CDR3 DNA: TGTGCCAGCAGCTTAGCCCGCGGGGGGGCCTATGTGAGTGAGCAGTTCTTC.

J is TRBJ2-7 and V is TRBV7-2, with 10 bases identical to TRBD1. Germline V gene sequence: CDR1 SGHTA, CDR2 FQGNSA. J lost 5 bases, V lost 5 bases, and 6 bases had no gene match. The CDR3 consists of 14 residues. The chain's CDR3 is CASSLDRGQDEQYF. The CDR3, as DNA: TGTGCCAGCAGCCTCGACAGGGGGCAGGACGAGCAGTACTTC.

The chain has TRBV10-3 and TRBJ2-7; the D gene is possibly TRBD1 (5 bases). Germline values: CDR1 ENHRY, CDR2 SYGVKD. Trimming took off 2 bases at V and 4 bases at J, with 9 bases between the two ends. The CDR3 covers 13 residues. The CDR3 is CAISEGQLYEQYF. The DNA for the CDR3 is TGTGCCATCAGTGAGGGACAACTGTACGAGCAGTACTTC.

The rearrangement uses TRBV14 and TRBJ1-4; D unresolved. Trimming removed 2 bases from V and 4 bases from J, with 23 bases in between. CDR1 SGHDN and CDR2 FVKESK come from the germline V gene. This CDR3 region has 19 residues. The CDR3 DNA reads TGTGCCAGCAGCCAACTTGGACCGAGAGGGTCCTATCTTAATGAAAAACTGTTTTTT. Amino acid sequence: CASSQLGPRGSYLNEKLFF.

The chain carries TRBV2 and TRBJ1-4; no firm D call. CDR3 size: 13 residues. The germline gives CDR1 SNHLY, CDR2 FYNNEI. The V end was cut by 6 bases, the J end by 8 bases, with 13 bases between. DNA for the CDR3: TGTGCCAGCAGGGTTGAGCCCAGGGAAAAACTGTTTTTT. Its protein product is CASRVEPREKLFF.

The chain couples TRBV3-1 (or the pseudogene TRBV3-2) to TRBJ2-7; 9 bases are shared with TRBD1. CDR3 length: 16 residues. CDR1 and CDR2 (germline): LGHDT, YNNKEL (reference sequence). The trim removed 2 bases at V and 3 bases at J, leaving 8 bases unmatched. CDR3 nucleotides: TGTGCCAGCAGCCAACCCAACAGGGGGCGTCGCTACGAGCAGTACTTC. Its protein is CASSQPNRGRRYEQYF.

CDR3 DNA sequence: TGTGCCAGCAGTGAAGCCGGCGGACTAGCGGGCTACGAGCAGTACTTC. Translated: CASSEAGGLAGYEQYF. This chain links TRBV6-1 with TRBJ2-7; TRBD2 agrees at 11 bases. This CDR3 region has 16 residues. Germline V gene sequence: CDR1 MNHNS, CDR2 SASEGT. Unmatched junction bases numbered 4, after V lost 0 bases and J lost 3 bases.